The T cell receptor (beta chain) described here comes from a study of Ad26.COV2.S vaccination and SARS-CoV-2 variants (dated by TCRdb to the early 2020s). With respect to the entire study: Vaccine-arm donors were drawn from COV1001, a multicentre, randomized, double-blind, placebo-controlled phase I-IIa trial of Ad26.COV2.S in healthy adults. A total of around 32 samples were included in the TCR-sequenced set, comprising around 19 Ad26.COV2.S vaccine recipients, 5 placebo recipients and 8 SARS-CoV-2 convalescent individuals. Ad26.COV2.S was administered intramuscularly at 5 x 10^10 or 1 x 10^11 viral particles, either as a single shot or as two shots given 56 days apart. Trial participants were randomized into five groups of five, in which low-dose or high-dose Ad26.COV2.S was given once or twice, or placebo was given on both occasions. Throughout the experiments and outcome assessment, investigators stayed blinded to trial group allocation. Sequencing of the TCRbeta repertoire served to evaluate the specificity and breadth of SARS-CoV-2-reactive T cell receptors following Ad26.COV2.S vaccination.

Results the study describes overall, beyond this receptor: The authors noted that the TCR breadth and depth analyses may have underestimated total T cell responses. Compared with placebo recipients, Ad26.COV2.S recipients showed higher spike-specific TCR breadth (P = 0.0014). Vaccine and placebo recipients had comparable non-spike TCR breadth, which fits with the vaccine containing only spike. After vaccination, substantial breadth of spike-specific CD8+ and CD4+ T cell responses was reported. The study was not powered for comparison of responses between vaccine doses or regimens.

The immunoSEQ Assay was the method used to sequence TCRbeta CDR3 regions. After extraction, genomic DNA underwent amplification by bias-controlled multiplex PCR, followed by high-throughput sequencing. The paper's data handling went like this. To quantify the absolute abundance of each unique TCRbeta CDR3 region, sequences were collapsed and filtered. Usable DNA was measured by amplifying reference genes present in all nucleated cells, and TCRbeta template counts were normalized to that usable DNA to estimate T cell fraction. Repertoire TCRs were annotated as SARS-CoV-2-specific by exact matching of V gene, CDR3 amino acid sequence and J gene to a known reactive TCR set. The reference SARS-CoV-2 TCR set came from MIRA and was filtered for enrichment in COVID-19-positive ImmuneCODE repertoires, removing public or cross-reactive TCRs. Using the MIRA antigens, annotated TCRs were further analysed by specific ORF or by position within an ORF. Breadth was defined as the number of annotated unique rearrangements divided by the total number of unique productive rearrangements, and depth was defined as the summed frequency of the annotated unique rearrangements. TCR breadth was compared between groups using two-sided Wilcoxon rank-sum tests. Entries here come from immuneACCESS through TCRdb and include only in-frame sequences with V and J called. Some clones fail to appear in such tables; in the studies checked, an unresolved V gene covers under half of the shortfall, and the cause of the remainder is unknown. The DNA was the basis for D and trimming; V, J and clone size are from that table. The sample contains around 240,000 clones, approximately 87% of them found a single time. The ten largest clones represent about 10% of the sample.

Taken from the germline V gene (reference sequence), the CDR1 and CDR2 loops are SEHNR and FQNEAQ. Taken from cysteine to phenylalanine, the CDR3 has 15 residues. The only DNA kept is the CDR3, 45 bases in frame from the first base. V was cut back by 3 bases and J by 0 bases, leaving a gap of 12 bases between them. As to this clone: Its antigen target is currently unknown. No base qualities exist here, and no much larger clone lies one base off it.

The treatment or condition label of this sample denotes: some 19 received Ad26.COV2.S at low or high dose, single or two shots; five or six received placebo; per-sample allocation not given. For vaccine and placebo recipients, the sequenced repertoires came from samples collected on day 63 after the first injection. Between 29 July and 7 August 2020, Cohort 1b enrolled about two dozen adults aged 18-55 years at one site in Boston, USA. Ad26.COV2.S consisted of a replication-incompetent adenovirus type 26 vector by which a prefusion-stabilized SARS-CoV-2 spike protein from the original Wuhan strain was expressed.

The sequence came from a person between 18 and 59 years old who received the Ad26.COV2.S COVID-19 vaccine or a placebo. Sequences were derived from peripheral blood, sampled in a trial of Ad26.COV2.S vaccine versus placebo. The chain is encoded by TRBV7-9 joined to TRBJ2-7; possibly the D gene is TRBD1, per 5 matching bases. The nucleotides read TGTGCCAGCAGCTTGGAAGGGGCAAGCTCCTACGAGCAGTACTTC. Its protein reads: CASSLEGASSYEQYF.